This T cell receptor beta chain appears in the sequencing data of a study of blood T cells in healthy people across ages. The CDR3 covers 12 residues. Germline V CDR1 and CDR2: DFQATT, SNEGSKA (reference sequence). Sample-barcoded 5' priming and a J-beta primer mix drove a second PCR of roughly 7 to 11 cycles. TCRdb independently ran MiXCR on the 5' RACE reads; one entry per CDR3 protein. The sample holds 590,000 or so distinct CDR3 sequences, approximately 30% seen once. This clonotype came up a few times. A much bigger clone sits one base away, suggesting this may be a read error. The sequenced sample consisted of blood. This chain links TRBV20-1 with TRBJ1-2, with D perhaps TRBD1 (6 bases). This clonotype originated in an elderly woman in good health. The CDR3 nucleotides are TGCAGGGCTACTACAGGGAACTATGGCTACACCTTC. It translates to CRATTGNYGYTF.